The rows below give T cell receptor beta chains drawn from one sample of a study of CD8 T cells in seronegative destructive rheumatoid arthritis. Measured with immunoSEQ multiplex PCR; TCRdb has only the in-frame clones, and not every one. The sample carries over 4,000 clones, under 80% recorded once. Sequenced: CD8+ T cells from blood. Receptor source: a woman in her fifties or sixties with seronegative destructive rheumatoid arthritis. Each CDR3 is given with its conserved first and last residue. Fields, in order: J gene, D gene, V gene, CDR3 length, clone size, CDR3 DNA, CDR3 protein. D genes are given only for firm matches. Clone size, where shown, is once, few, many, or a class for clones that have expanded.

>TRBJ2-7|TRBD1|TRBV4-1|17|-
TGCGCCAGCAGCCAAGTTTTTGGGACAGGGGGCTTCTACGAGCAGTACTTC
CASSQVFGTGGFYEQYF
>TRBJ1-5|-|TRBV19|12|-
TGTGCCAGTAGCGACAAGATTCAGCCCCAGCATTTT
CASSDKIQPQHF
>TRBJ2-1|-|TRBV4-1|16|-
TGCGCCAGCAGCCGAGTGCGAGCATCCCCCTACAATGAGCAGTTCTTC
CASSRVRASPYNEQFF
>TRBJ2-5|-|TRBV4-1|15|-
TGCGCCAGCAGCCAAGATTATTCGGCAGGGGAGACCCAGTACTTC
CASSQDYSAGETQYF
>TRBJ2-2|-|TRBV5-4|17|-
TGTGCCAGCAGCCCGGTTGAGAGCTTTTCAAACACCGGGGAGCTGTTTTTT
CASSPVESFSNTGELFF
>TRBJ2-1|-|TRBV4-2|14|-
TGTGCCAGCAGCCAAGACAGGGGTGGGAATGAGCAGTTCTTC
CASSQDRGGNEQFF
>TRBJ1-1|TRBD1|TRBV27|13|-
TGTGCCAGCAGCATAGGGACAGGCACTGAAGCTTTCTTT
CASSIGTGTEAFF
>TRBJ1-6|TRBD1|TRBV7-9|14|-
TGTGCCAGCAGCTCGGACAGGGGGCTTTCACCCCTCCACTTT
CASSSDRGLSPLHF
>TRBJ1-5|-|TRBV6-1|16|once
TGTGCCAGCAGTGAAGCAGGGGTTGAGAGCAATCAGCCCCAGCATTTT
CASSEAGVESNQPQHF
>TRBJ1-3|-|TRBV9|15|once
TGTGCCAGCAGCCCCCGGGGGGGGTTGGGAAACACCATATATTTT
CASSPRGGLGNTIYF
>TRBJ1-4|-|TRBV7-9|14|-
TGTGCCAGCAGCTCACGGAGACCCGGTTCAGAACTGTTTTTT
CASSSRRPGSELFF
>TRBJ2-1|TRBD2|TRBV7-9|15|-
TGTGCCAGCAGCTTAGACGGGGGGGCATTCAATGAGCAGTTCTTC
CASSLDGGAFNEQFF
>TRBJ2-7|-|TRBV10-3|8|-
TGTGCCATCGGATCGGGAGTCTTC
CAIGSGVF
>TRBJ2-1|TRBD2|TRBV5-1|14|-
TGCGCCAGCAGAACTAGCGACTCCTACAATGAGCAGTTCTTC
CASRTSDSYNEQFF
>TRBJ2-7|-|TRBV7-9|13|-
TGTGCCAGCAGCTTAACGGGAACCTACGAGCAGTACTTC
CASSLTGTYEQYF
>TRBJ2-7|TRBD1|TRBV19|19|once
TGTGCCAGTAGTGGCCTTGTTTCGACAGGGAATCTATGGACGTACGAGCAGTACTTC
CASSGLVSTGNLWTYEQYF
>TRBJ2-5|TRBD1|TRBV9|15|few
TGTGCCAGCAGCCGGGGGACAGGGGGTTTTGAGACCCAGTACTTC
CASSRGTGGFETQYF
>TRBJ2-2|TRBD2|TRBV10-3|12|-
TGTGCCATCGGGGGGGGGACCTGGGAGCTGTTTTTT
CAIGGGTWELFF
>TRBJ2-3|-|TRBV10-3|15|-
TGTGCCATCAGTGAGTCTCAGGGATTCACAGATACGCAGTATTTT
CAISESQGFTDTQYF
>TRBJ2-7|TRBD1|TRBV4-1|18|few
TGCGCCAGCAGCCAAGGCAGAGGGACAGGGGGTTCGGAATACGAGCAGTACTTC
CASSQGRGTGGSEYEQYF
>TRBJ2-1|TRBD2|TRBV7-6|17|-
TGTGCCAGCAGCTTAGCCCGAACTAGCGGGGGGGACAATGAGCAGTTCTTC
CASSLARTSGGDNEQFF
>TRBJ1-4|-|TRBV25-1|11|few
TGTGCCAGCAGTTGGGGCGAAAAACTGTTTTTT
CASSWGEKLFF
>TRBJ1-4|-|TRBV7-9|13|medium-sized
TGTGCCAGCAATCCCCCCATCGGTGAAAAACTGTTTTTT
CASNPPIGEKLFF
>TRBJ1-3|TRBD1|TRBV5-8|15|few
TGTGCCAGCAGCCTAGGACAGGCCTCTGGAAACACCATATATTTT
CASSLGQASGNTIYF
>TRBJ1-2|TRBD1|TRBV7-9|14|-
TGTGCCAGCAGCTTTGAACAGGGGGCCTATGGCTACACCTTC
CASSFEQGAYGYTF
>TRBJ2-3|-|TRBV2|15|-
TGTGCCAGCGACGAGGGGATAGTGGGGGGAGATACGCAGTATTTT
CASDEGIVGGDTQYF
>TRBJ2-7|-|TRBV5-5|16|-
TGTGCCAGCAGCTTGGGGGCAGGGGTCCCACCCTACGAGCAGTACTTC
CASSLGAGVPPYEQYF
>TRBJ1-5|-|TRBV6-1|15|few
TGTGCCAGCAGTGAAATTGAGGCAGACAATCAGCCCCAGCATTTT
CASSEIEADNQPQHF
>TRBJ2-2|TRBD1|TRBV11-1|16|-
TGTGCCAGCAGCTTAGTGGGACAGGGATTAGCCGGGGAGCTGTTTTTT
CASSLVGQGLAGELFF
>TRBJ1-5|-|TRBV6-5|13|medium-sized
TGTGCCAGCAGCAGTACAGGGTTTCAGCCCCAGCATTTT
CASSSTGFQPQHF
>TRBJ1-1|-|TRBV30|11|medium-sized
TGTGCCTGGTTAGTGAACACTGAAGCTTTCTTT
CAWLVNTEAFF
>TRBJ2-1|-|TRBV11-2|14|-
TGTGCCAGCAGCTTAGTTTGGGCAGACAATGAGCAGTTCTTC
CASSLVWADNEQFF
>TRBJ1-3|-|TRBV7-8|16|-
TGTGCCAGCAGCTTCATACCAGAAAGCTCTGGAAACACCATATATTTT
CASSFIPESSGNTIYF
>TRBJ2-3|TRBD2|TRBV11-2|17|-
TGTGCCAGCGCCGCAGATTCCTTTAGCGGGGGTACAGATACGCAGTATTTT
CASAADSFSGGTDTQYF
>TRBJ2-4|-|TRBV9|14|-
TGTGCCAGCAGCGTAGGACTAGCCAAAAACATTCAGTACTTC
CASSVGLAKNIQYF
>TRBJ2-7|-|TRBV19|14|-
TGTGCCAGTAGTATAACAGGGCCTACCCACGAGCAGTACTTC
CASSITGPTHEQYF
>TRBJ2-7|-|TRBV6-1|13|-
TGTGCCAGCAGTGAAGGAGGAAGCTACGAGCAGTACTTC
CASSEGGSYEQYF
>TRBJ2-3|-|TRBV5-1|13|-
TGCGCCAGCAGCTTGTCGGTCACAGATACGCAGTATTTT
CASSLSVTDTQYF
>TRBJ2-1|-|TRBV5-1|13|-
TGCGCCAGCAGTTTCTCCACATACAATGAGCAGTTCTTC
CASSFSTYNEQFF
>TRBJ1-2|TRBD1|TRBV6-5|15|-
TGTGCCAGCAGTCAGGGACAGGTCGCTAACTATGGCTACACCTTC
CASSQGQVANYGYTF
>TRBJ2-3|-|TRBV6-6|16|once
TGTGCCAGCAGTTACGGGGAGCGGCAATTCACAGATACGCAGTATTTT
CASSYGERQFTDTQYF
>TRBJ1-1|TRBD1|TRBV10-3|16|once
TGTGCCATCAGTGCTGGACAGGTGGCAAGGAACACTGAAGCTTTCTTT
CAISAGQVARNTEAFF
>TRBJ2-3|-|TRBV11-2|15|-
TGTGCCAGCAGCTTAGATTCAGGGTACACAGATACGCAGTATTTT
CASSLDSGYTDTQYF